These 28 T cell receptor beta chains originate from one sample sequenced in a study of blood T cells in healthy people across ages (dated by TCRdb to the mid-2010s). The protocol used for the library was 5' RACE. Instrument used: Illumina HiSeq 2500. A second 7 to 11 cycle PCR used a sample-barcoded 5' primer and a J-beta primer mix. In-frame beta chains were kept once TCRdb had trimmed the public reads at Q25 with fastp and called clones with MiXCR. Every distinct CDR3 protein forms one entry, paired with its most common genes and DNA. The sample table holds 780,000 or so distinct CDR3 sequences, of which 53% were seen once. The ten largest clones take up roughly 40% of the sample. The sample taken for sequencing was blood. These receptors all come from a man older than 75 in good health.

V and J are TRBV25-1 and TRBJ2-5; D remains ambiguous. The CDR3 has 15 amino acids. Germline CDR1 is MGHDK and CDR2 is SYGVNS. The V gene lost 4 bases and the J gene lost 2 bases, with 14 bases spanning the gap. The CDR3 loop is CASSGLNPVQETQYF. CDR3 DNA: TGTGCCAGCAGTGGGCTCAACCCAGTACAAGAGACCCAGTACTTC.

This chain joins TRBV20-1 and TRBJ2-7; 8 nucleotides align to TRBD1. The J segment lost 6 bases and the V segment lost 5 bases, leaving 6 bases of the junction unmatched. Germline assignment: CDR1 DFQATT and CDR2 SNEGSKA (reference sequence). The CDR3 extends over 12 amino acids. This CDR3 is CSAHGQGGEQYF. The CDR3 nucleotides are TGCAGTGCTCACGGACAGGGTGGCGAGCAGTACTTC.

The gene calls are TRBV4-1 and TRBJ2-7; a weak D match, TRBD1 (5 bases). Trimming took 0 bases from V and 2 from J, leaving 17 bases between them. The germline CDR1 and CDR2 sequences are MGHRA and YSYEKL. The CDR3 totals 17 residues. The CDR3 region is CASSQDGKQAFPYEQYF. The DNA of the CDR3 is TGCGCCAGCAGCCAAGATGGGAAACAGGCCTTCCCCTACGAGCAGTACTTC.

The gene calls are TRBV29-1 and TRBJ1-2, with a weak D call TRBD1 (5 bases). The V gene's germline CDR1 is SQVTM and CDR2 ANQGSEA. Trimming removed 0 bases at V and 1 base at J, with 12 bases between. This CDR3 is built from 15 residues. The CDR3 is CSVEDRRGLNYGYTF. In nucleotides, the CDR3 is TGCAGCGTTGAAGATCGGCGGGGACTTAACTATGGCTACACCTTC.

This sequence joins TRBV6-5 and TRBJ2-1; TRBD2 agrees at 10 bases. With 6 bases clipped from V and 3 bases from J, the junction kept 5 bases outside the gene matches. The germline gives CDR1 MNHEY, CDR2 SVGAGI. The CDR3 runs 15 residues. CDR3: CASRLLAGHYNEQFF. DNA for the CDR3: TGTGCCAGCAGACTACTAGCGGGGCACTACAATGAGCAGTTCTTC.

The chain combines TRBV4-2 with TRBJ1-1; weak D call: TRBD1 (6 bases). The CDR3 consists of 16 residues. Per germline, CDR1 LGHNA and CDR2 YNFKEQ. Between the trimmed V and J ends, which lost 0 bases and 1 base, there was a span of 12 bases. The CDR3: CASSQDPGATNTEAFF. Here the CDR3 DNA reads TGTGCCAGCAGCCAAGATCCGGGGGCGACGAACACTGAAGCTTTCTTT.

V is TRBV5-1 and J is TRBJ2-3, with TRBD2 matching over 7 bases. The junction had 16 bases not matched to a gene; V was cut back by 4 bases and J by 2 bases. In germline, CDR1 is SGHRS, CDR2 YFSETQ. This CDR3 is built from 18 residues. CDR3 in amino acids: CASSPPTGGSTITDTQYF. The CDR3 DNA reads TGCGCCAGCAGCCCACCGACCGGCGGGAGTACGATCACAGATACGCAGTATTTT.

The chain uses TRBV5-1 and TRBJ2-1, with 10 positions matching TRBD2. This CDR3 has 13 residues. With 7 bases clipped from V and 6 bases from J, the junction kept 4 bases outside the gene matches. CDR1 is SGHRS and CDR2 is YFSETQ in the germline V gene. CDR3 residues: CASGTSEINEQFF. The CDR3, as DNA: TGCGCCAGCGGGACTAGCGAGATCAATGAGCAGTTCTTC.

CDR3 DNA: TGTGCCAGCAGTTTAAGGTTCTCCTACAATGAGCAGTTCTTC. Translated: CASSLRFSYNEQFF. The chain uses TRBV27 and TRBJ2-1; the D is unclear. The CDR3 covers 14 residues. Trimming removed 2 bases from V and 0 bases from J, with 5 bases in between. Germline CDR1 is MNHEY and CDR2 is SMNVEV (reference sequence).

As regards this clonotype: A much larger clone sits a single nucleotide away, making a read error possible. The chain links TRBV7-8 to TRBJ2-5; 8 bases match TRBD2. CDR3 length: 15 amino acids. Germline-derived CDR1 and CDR2 are SGHVS and FQNEAQ. V dropped 5 bases and J dropped 11; count of bases not matched to a gene: 16. The CDR3 loop is CASSITSGVYGEQYF. For the CDR3, the DNA is TGTGCCAGCAGCATCACTAGCGGAGTCTACGGAGAGCAGTACTTC.

This clonotype was seen a few times. This sequence joins TRBV7-9 and TRBJ2-5; 9 bases are a match to TRBD1. After removal of 3 bases from V and 5 bases from J, the junction contained 7 bases not matched to a gene. Germline V gives CDR1 SEHNR, CDR2 FQNEAQ (reference sequence). The CDR3 consists of 15 residues. CDR3 in amino acids: CASSLTGGLFETQYF. As DNA, the CDR3 is TGTGCCAGCAGCTTGACAGGGGGATTGTTTGAGACCCAGTACTTC.

The genes are TRBV3-1 and TRBJ2-7; tentatively, D is TRBD2 (6 bases). This CDR3 comprises 12 residues. Germline V gene data show CDR1 as LGHDT and CDR2 as YNNKEL (reference sequence). The V end was cut by 1 base, the J end by 9 bases, with 10 bases between. As DNA, the CDR3 is TGTGCCAGCAGCCAAGTTGGGACTCTGCAGTACTTC. Encoded protein: CASSQVGTLQYF.

This chain joins TRBV7-2 and TRBJ2-7; 7 nucleotides align to TRBD1. J lost 3 bases, V lost 4 bases, and 9 bases had no gene match. The CDR3 consists of 15 residues. CDR1 and CDR2 from the germline V gene are SGHTA and FQGNSA. The CDR3 nucleotides read TGTGCCAGCAGCTCCGATGAAGACAGGGTCTACGAGCAGTACTTC. This encodes CASSSDEDRVYEQYF.

The V and J genes are TRBV6-5 and TRBJ2-5; D ambiguous. Germline V CDR1 and CDR2: MNHEY, SVGAGI. V lost 5 bases and J 5 bases, leaving 12 bases between the germline ends. The CDR3 loop spans 13 amino acids. DNA for the CDR3: TGTGCCAGCAGTACAGAATCCTGGGAGACCCAGTACTTC. This sequence encodes CASSTESWETQYF.

The chain recombines TRBV6-5 with TRBJ1-2; tentative D call: TRBD1 (6 bases). The germline V gene has CDR1 MNHEY and CDR2 SVGAGI. The CDR3 contains 20 residues. V lost 1 base to trimming and J lost 8 bases, with 32 bases between them. CDR3 region: CASSYYALGGEGTRLRGYTF. In DNA, the CDR3 is TGTGCCAGCAGTTACTACGCCCTAGGGGGTGAGGGCACCCGGCTACGGGGCTACACCTTC.

CDR3 sequence: CASSVTGQTYNEQFF. Written as DNA, the CDR3 is TGTGCCAGCAGCGTGACAGGACAAACTTACAATGAGCAGTTCTTC. This sequence joins TRBV9 and TRBJ2-1; a weak D match, TRBD1 (6 bases). CDR1 is SGDLS, CDR2 YYNGEE, per germline. The V gene lost 2 bases and the J gene lost 4 bases, with 13 bases spanning the gap. This CDR3 has 15 amino acids.

The V gene is TRBV9, the J gene TRBJ2-1; no definite D call. The germline gives CDR1 SGDLS, CDR2 YYNGEE. Deletions cut 3 bases from V and 7 bases from J, with 11 bases between. CDR3 length: 13 amino acids. In DNA form, the CDR3 reads TGTGCCAGCAGCGCCGACCCGACGAATGAGCAGTTCTTC. The encoded protein is CASSADPTNEQFF.

This CDR3 reads CASSQSEGDEKLFF. The CDR3 DNA is TGCGCCAGCAGCCAGTCAGAAGGGGACGAAAAACTGTTTTTT. The V and J genes are TRBV4-1 and TRBJ1-4; perhaps TRBD1 as D (5 bases). Germline V gene sequence: CDR1 MGHRA, CDR2 YSYEKL. The CDR3 covers 14 residues. V lost 3 bases to trimming and J lost 8 bases, with 13 bases between them.

The chain is built from TRBV3-1 and TRBJ2-1; 8 bases are shared with TRBD2. After removal of 6 bases from V and 7 bases from J, the junction contained 14 bases not matched to a gene. The germline V gene has CDR1 LGHDT and CDR2 YNNKEL (reference sequence). This CDR3 contains 16 residues. CDR3 DNA sequence: TGTGCCAGCAGTCTCTTCCCCAGCGGGAGTCAGAATGAGCAGTTCTTC. It is translated as CASSLFPSGSQNEQFF.

Only a few counts were recorded for this clonotype. This rearrangement joins TRBV5-1 to TRBJ2-5; 8 bases map to TRBD1. The germline V gene has CDR1 SGHRS and CDR2 YFSETQ. The ends lost 3 bases at V and 11 bases at J; junction bases unmatched: 15. The CDR3 covers 15 residues. CDR3 nucleotide sequence: TGCGCCAGCAGCTCCGTCAGGCAGGGGGCTTACGGGCAGTACTTC. Residues: CASSSVRQGAYGQYF.

The V gene is TRBV6-5, the J gene TRBJ2-3; 7 positions match TRBD1. The ends lost 6 bases at V and 14 bases at J; junction bases unmatched: 11. This CDR3 is built from 12 residues. CDR1 and CDR2 from the germline V gene are MNHEY and SVGAGI. The CDR3 is CASRAGDRYAYF. CDR3 bases: TGTGCCAGCAGGGCAGGGGACAGATACGCGTATTTT.

The chain recombines TRBV4-1 with TRBJ1-1; D is unclear. The V gene lost 4 bases and the J gene lost 1 base, with 13 bases spanning the gap. The V gene's germline CDR1 is MGHRA and CDR2 YSYEKL. This CDR3 contains 15 residues. In DNA form, the CDR3 reads TGCGCCAGCAGCCCCCCCCCTACTACGAACACTGAAGCTTTCTTT. This sequence encodes CASSPPPTTNTEAFF.

V and J are TRBV2 and TRBJ1-2; D gene uncertain. The CDR3 sequence is 16 residues long. Germline assignment: CDR1 SNHLY and CDR2 FYNNEI. Trimming took 2 bases from V and 4 from J, leaving 17 bases between them. The CDR3 region is CASSERRLGFGYGYTF. In nucleotides, the CDR3 is TGTGCCAGCAGTGAAAGGAGGCTTGGGTTCGGCTATGGCTACACCTTC.

The gene calls are TRBV5-1 and TRBJ1-1; 9 nucleotides agree with TRBD1. The germline gives CDR1 SGHRS, CDR2 YFSETQ. The CDR3 runs 15 residues. V lost 4 bases to trimming and J lost 6 bases; unmatched junction nucleotides: 10. In nucleotides, the CDR3 is TGCGCCAGCAGCACCCCAGACAGGGGGGTCGCTGAAGCTTTCTTT. Protein sequence: CASSTPDRGVAEAFF.

The chain has TRBV2 and TRBJ1-2; TRBD1 aligns across 7 bases. Germline CDR1 SNHLY, CDR2 FYNNEI. The CDR3 spans 14 residues. J was trimmed by 3 bases and V by 6 bases; bases with no gene match: 7. CDR3 DNA sequence: TGTGCCAGCAGGAGACAGGGAGCCGACTATGGCTACACCTTC. The encoded protein is CASRRQGADYGYTF.

The table lists this clonotype with a few counts. V and J are TRBV20-1 and TRBJ1-5; D remains unclear. With 3 bases removed from V and 5 bases from J, the gap between germline ends came to 11 bases. The CDR3 length is 13 residues. Germline assignment: CDR1 DFQATT and CDR2 SNEGSKA (reference sequence). CDR3 residues: CSARLGRDQPQHF. In DNA form, the CDR3 reads TGCAGTGCTAGGCTTGGGAGGGATCAGCCCCAGCATTTT.

A single count supports this clonotype. This sequence joins TRBV10-2 and TRBJ2-1, with 7 bases matching TRBD2. The CDR3 contains 13 residues. The junction had 6 bases not matched to a gene; V was cut back by 4 bases and J by 9 bases. In germline, CDR1 is WSHSY, CDR2 SAAADI. The CDR3 DNA reads TGCGCCAGCAGTGGGGGGAGGGGAGCTGAGCAGTTCTTC. Translated: CASSGGRGAEQFF.

The V gene is TRBV28, the J gene TRBJ2-5; D gene uncertain. The J call may be faulty, since TRBJ2-7 better matches the DNA end. This CDR3 has 16 residues. CDR1 is MDHEN, CDR2 SYDVKM, per germline. The CDR3 region is CASSSPGQPLFHEQYF. The CDR3 region has the DNA TGTGCCAGCAGTTCCCCCGGGCAGCCCCTCTTCCACGAGCAGTACTTC.